This T cell receptor (beta chain) was captured in a study of cytomegalovirus exposure and HLA in healthy donors. With regard to this clone: Antigen specificity is unknown.

General observations from the study: In vitro data verified a few CMV-associated chains as specific for CMV antigens.

PCR involved 60 Vbeta and 13 Jbeta primers. Clones were read by immunoSEQ multiplex PCR, and TCRdb kept only the in-frame ones, dropping some. The sample has about 96,000 clones, 64% seen once; the top ten hold around 3.5%. The TCR originated in a man aged 55 to 70 in good health and CMV-seronegative. Sequenced input: PBMCs.

Here the CDR3 DNA reads TGTGCCAGTAGTATGGAGGGACTGGGGACTGAAGCTTTCTTT. Translating it yields CASSMEGLGTEAFF. The gene calls are TRBV19 and TRBJ1-1; tentative D call: TRBD1 (5 bases). This CDR3 comprises 14 residues. Germline CDR1 and CDR2: LNHDA and SQIVND (reference sequence). The V end was cut by 3 bases, the J end by 5 bases, with 13 bases between.